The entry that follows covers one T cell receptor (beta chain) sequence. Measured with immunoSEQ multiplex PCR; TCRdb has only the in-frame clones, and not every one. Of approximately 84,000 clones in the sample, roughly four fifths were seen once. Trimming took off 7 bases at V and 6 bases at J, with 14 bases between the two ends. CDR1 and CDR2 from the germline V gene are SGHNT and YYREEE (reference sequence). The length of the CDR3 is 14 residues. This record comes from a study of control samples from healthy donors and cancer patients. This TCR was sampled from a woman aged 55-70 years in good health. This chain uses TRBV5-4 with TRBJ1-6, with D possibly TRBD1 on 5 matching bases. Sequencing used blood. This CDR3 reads CASGRTGLNSPLHF. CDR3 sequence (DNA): TGTGCCAGCGGCCGAACGGGGCTTAATTCACCCCTCCACTTT.